This T cell receptor beta chain was observed in a study of beta chain features in type 1 diabetes. Germline CDR1 LNHDA, CDR2 SQIVND (reference sequence). This CDR3 region has 16 residues. V lost 5 bases, J lost 1 base, and 7 bases stayed unmatched. This clone was observed a handful of times. Its specificity is unknown. The authors reverse transcribed all of the isolated RNA, so sequencing captured expressed TCRB transcripts. Here immunoSEQ multiplex PCR was the method, and the copy in TCRdb shows in-frame clones only, minus some. Of around 300,000 clones in the sample, 15% are singletons; the top ten hold roughly 0.015%. Notes on the study in general: For Type 1 diabetes patients, all four CD4+ subsets carried TCRB CDR3s that were moderately but significantly shorter. Researchers could not determine here whether HLA type influences TCRB rearrangement.

This receptor was identified in a man between 18 and 35 years old with type 1 diabetes. The sample taken for sequencing was naive CD4+ T cells from blood. The chain has TRBV19 and TRBJ1-5; 8 bases agree with TRBD1. CDR3 amino acids: CASSFPDRVSNQPQHF. CDR3 in DNA: TGTGCCAGTAGTTTCCCGGACAGGGTCAGCAATCAGCCCCAGCATTTT.